This T cell receptor beta chain was recovered during a study of shared clonotypes between healthy human individuals. Clones were sequenced by immunoSEQ multiplex PCR, and TCRdb holds only the in-frame ones, with some missing. The profile covers roughly 220,000 clones, with 65% to 70% appearing a single time and more than 9.5% taken by the ten largest. Findings and limits, study-wide: Lower generation probabilities were found for non-shared clonotypes than for those shared by all four donors. The study drew on few donors, limiting represented genetic and exposure-history diversity.

CD45RA-negative memory and CD45RA+ naive subsets were split from the CD4+ cells. This clone was seen at least ten times. What it binds is not known. Germline V gene lookup returns CDR1 LNHDA and CDR2 SQIVND (reference sequence). V shed 8 bases and J 0 bases; nucleotides not matched to a gene: 7. This CDR3 is built from 15 residues. This TCR was recovered from a man under 40 in good health. This sequence joins TRBV19 and TRBJ2-3; TRBD1 matches 8 bases. Sequencing was carried out using memory CD4+ T cells sorted from blood. Subset of the sample: CD45RA-negative fraction. CDR3 DNA sequence: TGTGCCAGTGGACAGGGTCCCTCTAGCACAGATACGCAGTATTTT. It specifies CASGQGPSSTDTQYF.